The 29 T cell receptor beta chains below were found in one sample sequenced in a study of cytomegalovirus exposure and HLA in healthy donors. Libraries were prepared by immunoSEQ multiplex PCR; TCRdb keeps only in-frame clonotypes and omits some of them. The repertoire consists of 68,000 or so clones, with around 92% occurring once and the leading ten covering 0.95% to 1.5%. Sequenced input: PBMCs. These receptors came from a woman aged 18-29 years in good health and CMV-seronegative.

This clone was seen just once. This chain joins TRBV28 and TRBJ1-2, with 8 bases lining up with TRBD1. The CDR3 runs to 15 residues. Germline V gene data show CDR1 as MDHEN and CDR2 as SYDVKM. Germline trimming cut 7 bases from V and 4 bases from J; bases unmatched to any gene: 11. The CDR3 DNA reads TGTGCCAGCACCTCGAGGGAGGGACAGGTCTATGGCTACACCTTC. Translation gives CASTSREGQVYGYTF.

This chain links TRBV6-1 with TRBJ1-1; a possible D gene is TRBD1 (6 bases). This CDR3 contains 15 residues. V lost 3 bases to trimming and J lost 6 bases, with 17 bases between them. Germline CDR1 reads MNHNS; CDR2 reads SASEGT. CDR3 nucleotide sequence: TGTGCCAGCAGTGATAACAGGGTTTCCCAGGCTGAAGCTTTCTTT. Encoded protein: CASSDNRVSQAEAFF.

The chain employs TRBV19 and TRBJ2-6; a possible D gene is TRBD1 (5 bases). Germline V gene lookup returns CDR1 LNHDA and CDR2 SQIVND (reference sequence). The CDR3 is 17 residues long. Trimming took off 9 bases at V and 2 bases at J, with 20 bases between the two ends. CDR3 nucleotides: TGTGCCAGCCTACCGGAAGGGGATCTAACTGGGGCCAACGTCCTGACTTTC. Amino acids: CASLPEGDLTGANVLTF.

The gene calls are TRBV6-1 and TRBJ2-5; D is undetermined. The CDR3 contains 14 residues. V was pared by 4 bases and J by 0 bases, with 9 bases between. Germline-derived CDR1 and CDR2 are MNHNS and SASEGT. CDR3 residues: CASSGLFYQETQYF. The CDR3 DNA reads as TGTGCCAGCAGTGGTCTGTTCTACCAAGAGACCCAGTACTTC.

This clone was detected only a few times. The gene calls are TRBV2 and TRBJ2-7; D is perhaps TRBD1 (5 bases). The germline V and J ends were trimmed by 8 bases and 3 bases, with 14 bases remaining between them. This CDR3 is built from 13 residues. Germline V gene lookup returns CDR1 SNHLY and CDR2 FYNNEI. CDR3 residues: CASQGVGDYEQYF. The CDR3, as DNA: TGTGCCAGCCAGGGCGTTGGGGACTACGAGCAGTACTTC.

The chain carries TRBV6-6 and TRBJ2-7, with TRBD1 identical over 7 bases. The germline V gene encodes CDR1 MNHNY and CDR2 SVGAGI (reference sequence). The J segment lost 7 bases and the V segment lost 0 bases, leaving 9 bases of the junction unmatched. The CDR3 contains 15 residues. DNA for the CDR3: TGTGCCAGCAGTTACTCGGCAGGGGGAGTGAGGGAGCAGTACTTC. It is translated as CASSYSAGGVREQYF.

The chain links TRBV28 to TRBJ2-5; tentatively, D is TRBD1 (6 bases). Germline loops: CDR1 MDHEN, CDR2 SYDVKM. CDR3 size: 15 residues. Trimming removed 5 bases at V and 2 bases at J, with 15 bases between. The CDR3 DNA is TGTGCCAGCAGTCCGCCGCCGGGACAACAAGAGACCCAGTACTTC. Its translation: CASSPPPGQQETQYF.

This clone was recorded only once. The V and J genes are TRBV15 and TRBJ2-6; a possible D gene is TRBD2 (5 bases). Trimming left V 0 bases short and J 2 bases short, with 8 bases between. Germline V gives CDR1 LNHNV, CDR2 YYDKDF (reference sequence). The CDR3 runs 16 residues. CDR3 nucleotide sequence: TGTGCCACCAGCAGAGATTCGGGGACTGGGGCCAACGTCCTGACTTTC. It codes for CATSRDSGTGANVLTF.

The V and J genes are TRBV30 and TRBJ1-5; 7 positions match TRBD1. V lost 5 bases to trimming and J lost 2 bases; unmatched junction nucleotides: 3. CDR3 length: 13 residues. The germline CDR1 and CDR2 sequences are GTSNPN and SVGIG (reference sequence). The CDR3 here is CAWADRGNQPQHF. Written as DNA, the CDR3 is TGTGCCTGGGCCGACAGGGGCAATCAGCCCCAGCATTTT. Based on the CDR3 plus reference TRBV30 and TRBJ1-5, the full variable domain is SQTIHQWPATLVQPVGSPLSLECTVEGTSNPNLYWYRQAAGRGLQLLFYSVGIGQISSEVPQNLSASRPQDRQFILSSKKLLLSDSGFYLCAWADRGNQPQHFGDGTRLSIL.

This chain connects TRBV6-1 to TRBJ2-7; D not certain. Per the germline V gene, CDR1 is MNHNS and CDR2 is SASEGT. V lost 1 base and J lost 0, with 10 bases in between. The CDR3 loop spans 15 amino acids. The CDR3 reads CASSEVGYVSYEQYF. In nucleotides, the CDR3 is TGTGCCAGCAGTGAAGTCGGTTACGTCTCCTACGAGCAGTACTTC.

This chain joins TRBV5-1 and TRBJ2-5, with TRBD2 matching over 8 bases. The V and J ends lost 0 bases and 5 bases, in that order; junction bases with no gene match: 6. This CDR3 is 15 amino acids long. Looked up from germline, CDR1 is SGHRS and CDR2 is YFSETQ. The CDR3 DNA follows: TGCGCCAGCAGCTTGGCGGCGAGACTAGCGGAGACCCAGTACTTC. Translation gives CASSLAARLAETQYF.

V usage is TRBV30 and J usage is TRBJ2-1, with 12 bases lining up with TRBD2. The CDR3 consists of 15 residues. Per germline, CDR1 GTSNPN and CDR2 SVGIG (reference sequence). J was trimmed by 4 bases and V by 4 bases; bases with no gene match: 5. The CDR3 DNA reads TGTGCCTGGACCGCTGGGACTAGCGGGTACAATGAGCAGTTCTTC. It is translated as CAWTAGTSGYNEQFF.

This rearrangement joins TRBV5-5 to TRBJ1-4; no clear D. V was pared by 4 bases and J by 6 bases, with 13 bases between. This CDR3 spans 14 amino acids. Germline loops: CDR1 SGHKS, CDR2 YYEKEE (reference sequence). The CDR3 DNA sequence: TGTGCCAGCAGCCCTCCGGGAGGAGATGAAAAACTGTTTTTT. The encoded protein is CASSPPGGDEKLFF.

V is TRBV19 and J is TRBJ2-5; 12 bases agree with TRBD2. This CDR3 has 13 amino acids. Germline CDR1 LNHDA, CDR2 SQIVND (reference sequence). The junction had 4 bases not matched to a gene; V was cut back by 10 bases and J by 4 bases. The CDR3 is CATRGLAGETQYF. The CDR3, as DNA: TGTGCCACAAGGGGACTAGCGGGAGAGACCCAGTACTTC. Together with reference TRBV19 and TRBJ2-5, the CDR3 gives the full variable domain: DGGITQSPKYLFRKEGQNVTLSCEQNLNHDAMYWYRQDPGQGLRLIYYSQIVNDFQKGDIAEGYSVSREKKESFPLTVTSAQKNPTAFYLCATRGLAGETQYFGPGTRLLVL.

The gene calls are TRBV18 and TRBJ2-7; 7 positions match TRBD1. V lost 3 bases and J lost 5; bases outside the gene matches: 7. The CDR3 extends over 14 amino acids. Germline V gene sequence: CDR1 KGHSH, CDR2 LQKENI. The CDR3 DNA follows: TGTGCCAGCTCACCGCTGGACAGGACCCACGAGCAGTACTTC. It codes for CASSPLDRTHEQYF.

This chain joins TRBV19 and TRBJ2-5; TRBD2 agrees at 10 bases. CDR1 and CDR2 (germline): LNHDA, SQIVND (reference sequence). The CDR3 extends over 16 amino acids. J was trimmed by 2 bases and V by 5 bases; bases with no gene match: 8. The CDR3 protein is CASSAHTTSGQETQYF. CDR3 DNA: TGTGCCAGTAGTGCCCATACGACTAGCGGGCAAGAGACCCAGTACTTC.

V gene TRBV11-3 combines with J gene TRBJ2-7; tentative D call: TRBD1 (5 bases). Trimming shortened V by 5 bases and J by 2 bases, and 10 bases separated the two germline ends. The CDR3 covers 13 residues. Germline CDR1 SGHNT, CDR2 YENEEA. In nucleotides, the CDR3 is TGTGCCAGCAGCCCTTCAGGGACCTACGAGCAGTACTTC. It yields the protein CASSPSGTYEQYF. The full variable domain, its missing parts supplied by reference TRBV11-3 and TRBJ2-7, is EAGVVQSPRYKIIEKKQPVAFWCNPISGHNTLYWYLQNLGQGPELLIRYENEEAVDDSQLPKDRFSAERLKGVDSTLKIQPAELGDSAVYLCASSPSGTYEQYFGPGTRLTVT.

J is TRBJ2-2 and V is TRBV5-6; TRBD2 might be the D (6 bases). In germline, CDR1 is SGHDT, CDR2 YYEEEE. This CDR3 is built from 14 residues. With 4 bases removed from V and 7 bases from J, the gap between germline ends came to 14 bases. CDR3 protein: CASSDGGWSGELFF. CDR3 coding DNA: TGTGCCAGCAGCGATGGGGGGTGGAGCGGGGAGCTGTTTTTT.

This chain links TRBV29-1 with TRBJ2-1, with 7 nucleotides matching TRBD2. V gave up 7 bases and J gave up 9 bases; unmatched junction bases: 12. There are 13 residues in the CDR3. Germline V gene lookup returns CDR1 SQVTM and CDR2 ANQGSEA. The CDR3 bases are TGCAGCGCCGGGGGGTCCGGTGTCACTGAGCAGTTCTTC. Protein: CSAGGSGVTEQFF.

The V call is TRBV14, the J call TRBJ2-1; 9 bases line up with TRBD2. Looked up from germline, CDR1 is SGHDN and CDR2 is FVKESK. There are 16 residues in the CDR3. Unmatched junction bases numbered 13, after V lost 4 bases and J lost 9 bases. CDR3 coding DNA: TGTGCCAGCAGCCCGATGGGACTAGCAGCCTTGGGTGAGCAGTTCTTC. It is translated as CASSPMGLAALGEQFF.

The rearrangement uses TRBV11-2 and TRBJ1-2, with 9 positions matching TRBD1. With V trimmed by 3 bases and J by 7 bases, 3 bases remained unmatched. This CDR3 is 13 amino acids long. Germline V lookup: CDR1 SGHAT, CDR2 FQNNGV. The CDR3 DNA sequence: TGTGCCAGCAGCTTGGGACAGGGTACTGGCTACACCTTC. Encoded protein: CASSLGQGTGYTF.

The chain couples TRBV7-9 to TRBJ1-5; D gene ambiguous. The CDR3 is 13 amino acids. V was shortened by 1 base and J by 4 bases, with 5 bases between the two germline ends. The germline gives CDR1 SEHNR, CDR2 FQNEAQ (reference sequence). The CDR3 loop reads CASSLDSNQPQHF. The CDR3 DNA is TGTGCCAGCAGCTTAGACTCTAATCAGCCCCAGCATTTT.

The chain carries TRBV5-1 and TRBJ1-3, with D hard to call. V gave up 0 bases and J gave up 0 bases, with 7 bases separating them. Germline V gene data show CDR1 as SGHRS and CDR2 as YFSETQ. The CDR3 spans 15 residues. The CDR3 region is CASSLVADSGNTIYF. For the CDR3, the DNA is TGCGCCAGCAGCTTGGTTGCGGACTCTGGAAACACCATATATTTT.

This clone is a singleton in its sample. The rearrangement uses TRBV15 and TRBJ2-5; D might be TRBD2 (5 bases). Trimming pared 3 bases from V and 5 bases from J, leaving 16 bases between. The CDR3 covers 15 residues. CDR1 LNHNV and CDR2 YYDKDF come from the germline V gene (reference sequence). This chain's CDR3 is CATSREANAAETQYF. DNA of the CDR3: TGTGCCACCAGCAGGGAGGCTAACGCCGCGGAGACCCAGTACTTC.

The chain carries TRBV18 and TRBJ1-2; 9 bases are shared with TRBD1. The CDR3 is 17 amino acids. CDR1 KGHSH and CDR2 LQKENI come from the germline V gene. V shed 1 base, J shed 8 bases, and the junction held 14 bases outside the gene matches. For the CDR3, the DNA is TGTGCCAGCTCACCACAAACCGTGGGACAGGGATTTGGGGGCTACACCTTC. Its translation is CASSPQTVGQGFGGYTF.

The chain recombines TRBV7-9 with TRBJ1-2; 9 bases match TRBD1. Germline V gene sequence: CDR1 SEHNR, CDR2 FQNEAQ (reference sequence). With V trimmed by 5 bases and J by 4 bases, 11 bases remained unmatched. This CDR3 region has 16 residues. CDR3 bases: TGTGCCAGCAGCCCGGTACAGGGGGCCCTCCTCTATGGCTACACCTTC. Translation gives CASSPVQGALLYGYTF.

The CDR3 reads CASNVPRVGLANSPLHF. Here the CDR3 DNA reads TGTGCCAGCAACGTCCCCCGGGTCGGGCTAGCCAATTCACCCCTCCACTTT. The genes are TRBV2 and TRBJ1-6; D is uncertain. This CDR3 is built from 17 residues. Trimming left V 7 bases short and J 7 bases short, with 23 bases between. The germline V gene has CDR1 SNHLY and CDR2 FYNNEI. Full variable domain (remainder filled in from reference TRBV2 and TRBJ1-6): EPEVTQTPSHQVTQMGQEVILRCVPISNHLYFYWYRQILGQKVEFLVSFYNNEISEKSEIFDDQFSVERPDGSNFTLKIRSTKLEDSAMYFCASNVPRVGLANSPLHFGNGTRLTVT.

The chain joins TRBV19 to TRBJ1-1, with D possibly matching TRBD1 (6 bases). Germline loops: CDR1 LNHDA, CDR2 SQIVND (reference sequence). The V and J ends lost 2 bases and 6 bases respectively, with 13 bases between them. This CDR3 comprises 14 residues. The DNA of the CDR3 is TGTGCCAGTAGTATACAGCGGGAGGGGGCTGAAGCTTTCTTT. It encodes CASSIQREGAEAFF.

The CDR3 sequence: CSVDRLGRDTEAFF. The CDR3 DNA is TGCAGCGTTGATCGTCTAGGGAGGGACACTGAAGCTTTCTTT. This chain joins TRBV29-1 and TRBJ1-1; no firm D call. The CDR3 totals 14 residues. V lost 3 bases and J 3 bases, leaving 14 bases between the germline ends. Germline CDR1 is SQVTM and CDR2 is ANQGSEA.